Each of the 4 T cell receptor beta chains below was sequenced from the same sample in a study of blood T cell repertoires in COVID-19. Assay used: immunoSEQ multiplex PCR; TCRdb lists only in-frame clones, some missing. The sample has 65,000 to 80,000 clones; 85% to 90% are singletons. Sequencing was carried out using peripheral blood. These receptors originate from a man aged 50-59 years with active COVID-19.

The chain uses TRBV6-5 and TRBJ1-3; tentatively, D is TRBD1 (5 bases). There are 16 residues in the CDR3. Trimming cost V 4 bases and J 4 bases, with 17 bases left between them. The V gene's germline CDR1 is MNHEY and CDR2 SVGAGI. CDR3 sequence: CASSSWGGTAGNTIYF. CDR3 coding DNA: TGTGCCAGCAGTTCCTGGGGGGGGACCGCAGGAAACACCATATATTTT.

This chain uses TRBV5-1 with TRBJ2-3; 7 positions match TRBD2. J gave up 2 bases and V 8 bases, and 8 bases lay outside the gene matches. There are 14 residues in the CDR3. Germline V gives CDR1 SGHRS, CDR2 YFSETQ. The CDR3, as DNA: TGCGCCAGTTCGGGGGGTACGCTCACAGATACGCAGTATTTT. The encoded protein is CASSGGTLTDTQYF. Full variable domain (outside the CDR3, taken from reference TRBV5-1 and TRBJ2-3): KAGVTQTPRYLIKTRGQQVTLSCSPISGHRSVSWYQQTPGQGLQFLFEYFSETQRNKGNFPGRFSGRQFSNSRSEMNVSTLELGDSALYLCASSGGTLTDTQYFGPGTRLTVL.

The chain joins TRBV7-9 to TRBJ2-7; 9 nucleotides match TRBD1. CDR1 is SEHNR and CDR2 is FQNEAQ in the germline V gene (reference sequence). V was pared by 5 bases and J by 0 bases, with 11 bases of the junction left unmatched. The length of the CDR3 is 17 residues. The DNA of the CDR3 is TGTGCCAGCAGCGCCCTTTCCGGGACAGGGCCCTCCTACGAGCAGTACTTC. It encodes CASSALSGTGPSYEQYF.

This clone was observed once. This chain joins TRBV6-2 or TRBV6-3 and TRBJ2-3, with TRBD2 matching over 7 bases. The CDR3 totals 16 residues. Trimming removed 6 bases from V and 0 bases from J; junction bases left unmatched: 9. Germline V lookup: CDR1 MNHEY, CDR2 SVGEGT. The CDR3 region has the DNA TGTGCCAGCAGCTCTCCCCTAGCGGCTAGCACAGATACGCAGTATTTT. It encodes CASSSPLAASTDTQYF.